What follows are 30 T cell receptor beta chains derived from one specimen sequenced in a study of T cells after yellow fever vaccination. TCRdb re-called the 5' RACE reads with MiXCR, one entry per CDR3 protein. The sample lists 450,000 to 550,000 distinct CDR3 sequences, 15% to 20% occurring once. The source material was PBMCs, sampled 15 days after the yellow fever booster vaccination. The receptors originated from a man aged 30 to 39 who received the YFV17D yellow fever vaccine.

The chain uses TRBV7-8 and TRBJ2-3; no reliable D call. The CDR3 consists of 13 residues. Looked up from germline, CDR1 is SGHVS and CDR2 is FQNEAQ. V lost 1 base to trimming and J lost 6 bases, with 8 bases between them. The CDR3 nucleotides read TGTGCCAGCAGCTTAGACTGGATGGATACGCAGTATTTT. The encoded protein is CASSLDWMDTQYF.

This clonotype came up a few times. V is TRBV24-1 and J is TRBJ2-7; D is tentatively TRBD1 or TRBD2 (5 bases each). Trimming removed 1 base from V and 7 bases from J, with 7 bases in between. CDR1 is KGHDR, CDR2 SFDVKD, per germline. The CDR3 covers 12 residues. The CDR3 coding sequence is TGTGCCACCAGTGATTTAGGGGAGGAGCAGTACTTC. It specifies CATSDLGEEQYF.

This clonotype was detected only a few times. The chain couples TRBV25-1 to TRBJ2-7; 9 positions agree with TRBD1. Germline trimming cut 6 bases from V and 2 bases from J; bases unmatched to any gene: 11. Germline V gives CDR1 MGHDK, CDR2 SYGVNS. CDR3 length: 16 amino acids. The CDR3 reads CASSPSGTGYTYEQYF. CDR3 DNA: TGTGCCAGCAGCCCCTCCGGGACAGGGTATACCTACGAGCAGTACTTC.

The rearrangement joins TRBV28 to TRBJ2-3, with D perhaps given as TRBD1 or TRBD2 (5 bases each). The CDR3 runs 15 residues. Germline V gene data show CDR1 as MDHEN and CDR2 as SYDVKM. With 6 bases removed from V and 4 bases from J, the gap between germline ends came to 17 bases. The CDR3 nucleotides read TGTGCCAGCAGCGGGGCCCCCTTTAGGCCAGATACGCAGTATTTT. It encodes CASSGAPFRPDTQYF.

The chain combines TRBV20-1 with TRBJ2-1; 7 bases are shared with TRBD2. Germline lookup yields CDR1 DFQATT and CDR2 SNEGSKA (reference sequence). This CDR3 comprises 10 residues. CDR3 amino acids: CSGRRDEQFF. Here the CDR3 DNA reads TGCAGCGGGAGGAGAGATGAGCAGTTCTTC.

This clonotype was seen only a few times. This rearrangement joins TRBV7-8 to TRBJ2-7; 7 nucleotides match TRBD1. Per germline, CDR1 SGHVS and CDR2 FQNEAQ. V lost 2 bases to trimming and J lost 5 bases; unmatched junction nucleotides: 6. The CDR3 has 14 amino acids. The DNA for the CDR3 is TGTGCCAGCAGCTTAATCGGTACAGGGGACGAGCAGTACTTC. It codes for CASSLIGTGDEQYF.

This clonotype was counted only a few times. The chain carries TRBV5-6 and TRBJ2-1; 7 bases align to TRBD1. Germline CDR1 SGHDT, CDR2 YYEEEE. The J segment lost 9 bases and the V segment lost 2 bases, leaving 11 bases of the junction unmatched. This CDR3 has 15 amino acids. CDR3 in amino acids: CASSLNQGVGSEQFF. Here the CDR3 DNA reads TGTGCCAGCAGCTTAAACCAGGGGGTGGGAAGTGAGCAGTTCTTC.

This clonotype was counted ten times or more. The chain couples TRBV9 to TRBJ2-3, with D possibly matching TRBD2 (6 bases). Germline-derived CDR1 and CDR2 are SGDLS and YYNGEE. V was pared by 2 bases and J by 0 bases, with 7 bases between. This CDR3 is 14 amino acids long. This CDR3 is CASSVSGSTDTQYF. Here the CDR3 DNA reads TGTGCCAGCAGCGTCAGCGGGAGCACAGATACGCAGTATTTT.

This clonotype appeared many times. V is TRBV20-1 and J is TRBJ2-5, with unresolved D. The V gene's germline CDR1 is DFQATT and CDR2 SNEGSKA (reference sequence). The CDR3 contains 12 residues. The ends were cut back, 3 bases at V and 4 bases at J, with 9 bases in the middle. CDR3 region: CSASLSGETQYF. DNA of the CDR3: TGCAGTGCTAGTTTGTCCGGAGAGACCCAGTACTTC.

This clonotype was seen only a few times. CDR3 in amino acids: CASSLAPTYNEQFF. CDR3 nucleotide sequence: TGTGCCAGCAGCTTAGCCCCGACCTACAATGAGCAGTTCTTC. The chain joins TRBV7-2 to TRBJ2-1; D not certain. Trimming removed 0 bases at V and 2 bases at J, with 5 bases between. Germline CDR1 and CDR2: SGHTA and FQGNSA. The CDR3 runs to 14 residues.

The chain is built from TRBV6-1 and TRBJ2-2; D is perhaps TRBD2 (5 bases). Germline CDR1 and CDR2: MNHNS and SASEGT. CDR3 size: 18 residues. Trimming took off 6 bases at V and 5 bases at J, with 25 bases between the two ends. The CDR3 DNA reads TGTGCCAGCAGCACTATAATTGGCGGGTCTTCCTTAACCGGGGAGCTGTTTTTT. Protein: CASSTIIGGSSLTGELFF.

Here the CDR3 reads CAISSGASGRRHQETQYF. The CDR3, as DNA: TGTGCCATCAGTTCCGGGGCTAGCGGGAGGAGGCATCAAGAGACCCAGTACTTC. The chain joins TRBV10-3 to TRBJ2-5; TRBD2 agrees at 11 bases. The CDR3 sequence is 18 residues long. Germline-derived CDR1 and CDR2 are ENHRY and SYGVKD. The junction had 13 bases not matched to a gene; V was cut back by 5 bases and J by 2 bases.

The rearrangement links TRBV10-2 to TRBJ2-3; D is perhaps TRBD2 (5 bases). Germline values: CDR1 WSHSY, CDR2 SAAADI. This CDR3 region has 16 residues. Trimming removed 7 bases from V and 0 bases from J, with 17 bases in between. The CDR3 is CASTRLFRLSTDTQYF. CDR3 sequence (DNA): TGCGCCAGCACCCGACTATTCCGACTTAGCACAGATACGCAGTATTTT.

The chain links TRBV7-6 to TRBJ2-2, with 8 bases lining up with TRBD2. CDR1 is SGHVS and CDR2 is FNYEAQ in the germline V gene. Losses at the gene ends were 1 base for V and 4 bases for J; bases not matched to a gene: 11. The CDR3 has 18 residues. In nucleotides, the CDR3 is TGTGCCAGCAGCTTAGGCCCCGCGAGCGGGAGCCCCACCGGGGAGCTGTTTTTT. Translation gives CASSLGPASGSPTGELFF.

The CDR3 protein is CASSLALGATQYF. CDR3 coding DNA: TGTGCCAGCAGTTTAGCGCTCGGTGCCACGCAGTATTTT. The chain uses TRBV12-3 or TRBV12-4 and TRBJ2-3; D gene unclear. CDR3 length: 13 residues. Trimming left V 0 bases short and J 9 bases short, with 10 bases between.

This clonotype has just a few counts. The V gene is TRBV7-2, the J gene TRBJ1-5; the D is unclear. The germline V gene encodes CDR1 SGHTA and CDR2 FQGNSA. V was trimmed by 7 bases and J by 1 base, leaving 14 bases between them. This CDR3 region has 15 residues. The CDR3 DNA reads as TGTGCCAGCAACGCGTGGGCGGGAAGCAATCAGCCCCAGCATTTT. It yields the protein CASNAWAGSNQPQHF.

The chain joins TRBV25-1 to TRBJ1-3; 7 bases match TRBD1. The CDR3 consists of 16 residues. The V segment lost 3 bases and the J segment 7 bases; nucleotides outside the gene matches: 12. Germline CDR1 MGHDK, CDR2 SYGVNS. The DNA for the CDR3 is TGTGCCAGCAGTGACCCGGGACAGCCTCGAGGGAACACCATATATTTT. It yields the protein CASSDPGQPRGNTIYF.

The rearrangement uses TRBV10-3 and TRBJ2-7; D uncertain. This CDR3 has 12 amino acids. The germline V and J ends were trimmed by 6 bases and 6 bases, with 12 bases remaining between them. From germline, CDR1 is ENHRY and CDR2 SYGVKD. The CDR3 reads CAIRGQGGEQYF. The CDR3 bases are TGTGCCATCAGAGGCCAAGGTGGCGAGCAGTACTTC.

The chain is built from TRBV5-1 and TRBJ2-3; possibly TRBD1 or TRBD2 for D (5 bases each). Trimming cost V 4 bases and J 4 bases, with 19 bases left between them. The CDR3 sequence is 16 residues long. Germline CDR1 and CDR2: SGHRS and YFSETQ. This CDR3 is CASSPGPWGRADTQYF. The CDR3 DNA reads TGCGCCAGCAGCCCAGGCCCTTGGGGACGCGCAGATACGCAGTATTTT. Together with reference TRBV5-1 and TRBJ2-3, the CDR3 gives the full variable domain: KAGVTQTPRYLIKTRGQQVTLSCSPISGHRSVSWYQQTPGQGLQFLFEYFSETQRNKGNFPGRFSGRQFSNSRSEMNVSTLELGDSALYLCASSPGPWGRADTQYFGPGTRLTVL.

This clonotype has a handful of counts. V usage is TRBV7-2 and J usage is TRBJ2-7; 13 bases agree with TRBD2. The ends lost 3 bases at V and 6 bases at J; junction bases unmatched: 5. The germline gives CDR1 SGHTA, CDR2 FQGNSA. This CDR3 has 15 residues. The CDR3 protein is CASSLGGLAGPEQYF. In DNA form, the CDR3 reads TGTGCCAGCAGCTTGGGGGGACTAGCGGGACCCGAGCAGTACTTC.

This clonotype came up a few times. V usage is TRBV18 and J usage is TRBJ2-6, with D possibly matching TRBD1 (5 bases). Trimming took off 3 bases at V and 2 bases at J, with 8 bases between the two ends. Germline V gene lookup returns CDR1 KGHSH and CDR2 LQKENI. The CDR3 length is 15 residues. The CDR3 here is CASSPDRPGANVLTF. CDR3 nucleotides: TGTGCCAGCTCACCCGACAGACCTGGGGCCAACGTCCTGACTTTC.

In its sample, this clonotype was seen a few times. The chain carries TRBV29-1 and TRBJ2-3, with D perhaps being TRBD1 or TRBD2 (5 bases each). The CDR3 has 13 amino acids. Germline assignment: CDR1 SQVTM and CDR2 ANQGSEA. Trimming took 8 bases from V and 3 from J, leaving 15 bases between them. The CDR3 DNA reads as TGCAGCTCTGGACTCTGGGGGACAGATACGCAGTATTTT. Its protein is CSSGLWGTDTQYF.

This clonotype was counted a few times. The chain employs TRBV29-1 and TRBJ2-1, with D possibly matching TRBD1 (5 bases). The CDR3 has 14 residues. Germline loops: CDR1 SQVTM, CDR2 ANQGSEA. The V gene lost 5 bases and the J gene lost 0 bases, with 11 bases spanning the gap. The CDR3 loop is CSVQGRNSYNEQFF. CDR3 DNA sequence: TGCAGCGTTCAGGGCCGAAACTCCTACAATGAGCAGTTCTTC.

This chain joins TRBV7-8 and TRBJ2-7, with 8 nucleotides matching TRBD2. Germline CDR1 is SGHVS and CDR2 is FQNEAQ. The CDR3 totals 15 residues. Losses at the gene ends were 7 bases for V and 3 bases for J; bases not matched to a gene: 11. DNA for the CDR3: TGTGCCAGCACTTCGTTATCTCGGGGGGGCTACGAGCAGTACTTC. It encodes CASTSLSRGGYEQYF.

This chain uses TRBV30 with TRBJ1-3; 7 bases fit TRBD1. Losses at the gene ends were 3 bases for V and 6 bases for J; bases not matched to a gene: 5. The CDR3 runs to 13 residues. Germline V gene lookup returns CDR1 GTSNPN and CDR2 SVGIG (reference sequence). The CDR3 is CAWSDRALNTIYF. CDR3 in DNA: TGTGCCTGGAGCGACAGGGCCCTAAACACCATATATTTT.

The chain is built from TRBV28 and TRBJ2-2; 14 nucleotides line up with TRBD2. Per the germline V gene, CDR1 is MDHEN and CDR2 is SYDVKM. V shed 4 bases, J shed 1 base, and the junction held 11 bases outside the gene matches. This CDR3 has 20 amino acids. CDR3 nucleotides: TGTGCCAGCAGTTCATACCCGGGACTAGCGGGAGCCGTGAACACCGGGGAGCTGTTTTTT. The encoded protein is CASSSYPGLAGAVNTGELFF.

The genes are TRBV10-3 and TRBJ2-6, with 7 bases lining up with TRBD1. The germline V gene has CDR1 ENHRY and CDR2 SYGVKD. The CDR3 is 16 residues long. Losses at the gene ends were 0 bases for V and 2 bases for J; bases not matched to a gene: 1. The DNA for the CDR3 is TGTGCCATCAGTGAGTCGACAGGGACTGGGGCCAACGTCCTGACTTTC. Translating it yields CAISESTGTGANVLTF.

This clonotype was picked up a small number of times. The rearrangement joins TRBV21-1 to TRBJ2-7; the table names TRBD2, a call not compared with the DNA. TRBV21-1 is labeled a pseudogene. This CDR3 has 13 residues. The CDR3 sequence: CASSKVRRPEQYF. DNA of the CDR3: TGTGCCAGCAGCAAAGTACGGAGGCCTGAGCAGTACTTC.

This clonotype was seen repeatedly, ten times or more. The chain employs TRBV25-1 and TRBJ2-5; D is unresolved. V shed 1 base and J shed 7 bases, with 13 bases lying between them. The CDR3 totals 14 residues. CDR1 is MGHDK and CDR2 is SYGVNS in the germline V gene. CDR3 region: CASSESAVMGTQYF. In DNA, the CDR3 is TGTGCCAGCAGTGAATCCGCTGTGATGGGGACCCAGTACTTC.

The V call is TRBV28, the J call TRBJ2-7, with 9 bases aligning to TRBD1. Trimming removed 1 base from V and 0 bases from J; junction bases left unmatched: 4. Germline V lookup: CDR1 MDHEN, CDR2 SYDVKM. The CDR3 consists of 16 residues. CDR3 region: CASSLSGQGFSYEQYF. The CDR3, as DNA: TGTGCCAGCAGTTTATCGGGACAGGGTTTCTCCTACGAGCAGTACTTC.